The clone carrying this T cell receptor (beta chain) was detected once. Participants were aged 18 to 89 years, lived in some 23 US areas, and enrolled virtually. This specimen comes from a study of blood T cell repertoires in COVID-19. Across the whole study: Acute and convalescent COVID-19 samples came from the United States, Italy and Spain. T cells, B-cell-depleted T cells, or PBMCs supplied cDNA or gDNA.

Original processing methods: Estimated nucleated cell counts came from reference gene primer amplification. The assay was immunoSEQ multiplex PCR, and TCRdb's table has in-frame clones only and misses some. The V and J calls and clone size were taken over from that table, and D and trimming were inferred from the DNA. The sample consists of about 400,000 clones, around 87% of them appearing once. The CDR3 consists of 14 residues. Trimming removed 0 bases at V and 3 bases at J, with 7 bases between. In germline, CDR1 is SGHRS, CDR2 YFSETQ. The sequenced sample was PBMCs or T cells enriched from blood (not recorded which). The chain couples TRBV5-1 to TRBJ2-1, with D perhaps matching TRBD2 (6 bases). The sequence was collected from a woman between 45 and 65 years old who had recovered from COVID-19. The DNA of the CDR3 is TGCGCCAGCAGCTTGGGTAGCGGCTACAATGAGCAGTTCTTC. Its translation is CASSLGSGYNEQFF.